This T cell receptor (beta chain) stems from a study of radiotherapy plus CTLA-4 blockade in lung cancer. Looking at the study overall: Objective responses were observed in 15% to 20% of patients, and disease control was achieved by roughly 29%. Study-level points and caveats: Peripheral blood showed expansion of tumor-derived TCR clones after radiotherapy and ipilimumab.

CTLA-4 blockade with ipilimumab, together with focal radiation, was given to patients with chemo-refractory metastatic non-small-cell lung cancer. Germline CDR1 is LGHNA and CDR2 is YSLEER. This CDR3 region has 12 residues. The V gene lost 4 bases and the J gene lost 3 bases, with 6 bases spanning the gap. Generated by immunoSEQ multiplex PCR, the TCRdb table keeps only in-frame clones and is missing some. The table records roughly 110,000 clones, approximately 80% of them present only once. In regard to this clone: Its cognate antigen is unknown.

The chain carries TRBV4-3 and TRBJ1-1; no clear D gene. This clonotype originated in a human donor with non-small cell lung cancer that progressed on radiotherapy plus ipilimumab. Some clones in this sample may be carry-over from other donors' samples. The sequencing here drew on peripheral blood, taken from a patient treated with radiotherapy plus ipilimumab. CDR3 DNA: TGCGCCAGCAGCCTGAGTGACACTGAAGCTTTCTTT. Amino acids: CASSLSDTEAFF.